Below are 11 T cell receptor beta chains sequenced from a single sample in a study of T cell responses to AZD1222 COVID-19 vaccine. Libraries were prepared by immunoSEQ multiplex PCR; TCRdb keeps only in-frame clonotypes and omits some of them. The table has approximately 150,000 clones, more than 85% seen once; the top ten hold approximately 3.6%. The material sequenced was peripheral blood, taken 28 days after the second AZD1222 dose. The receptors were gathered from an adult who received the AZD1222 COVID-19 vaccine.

CDR3 coding DNA: TGTGCCAGCAGCTCCGGACGGGGGAGCCCCACAGATACGCAGTATTTT. Protein product: CASSSGRGSPTDTQYF. This chain connects TRBV7-3 to TRBJ2-3; tentative D call: TRBD2 (6 bases). Germline V gives CDR1 SGHTA, CDR2 FQGTGA. Trimming removed 4 bases from V and 2 bases from J, with 16 bases in between. The CDR3 runs to 16 residues.

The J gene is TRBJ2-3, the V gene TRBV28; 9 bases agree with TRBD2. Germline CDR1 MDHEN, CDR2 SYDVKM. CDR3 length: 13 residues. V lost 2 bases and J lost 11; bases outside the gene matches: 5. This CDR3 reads CASSLAGGPVQYF. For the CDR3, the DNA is TGTGCCAGCAGTTTAGCGGGAGGGCCAGTGCAGTATTTT.

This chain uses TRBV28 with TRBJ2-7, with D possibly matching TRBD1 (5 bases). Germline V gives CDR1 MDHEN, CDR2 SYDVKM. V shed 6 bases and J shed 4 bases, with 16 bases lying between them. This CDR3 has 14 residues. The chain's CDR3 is CASSQTAGMYEQYF. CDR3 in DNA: TGTGCCAGCAGCCAAACTGCAGGGATGTACGAGCAGTACTTC.

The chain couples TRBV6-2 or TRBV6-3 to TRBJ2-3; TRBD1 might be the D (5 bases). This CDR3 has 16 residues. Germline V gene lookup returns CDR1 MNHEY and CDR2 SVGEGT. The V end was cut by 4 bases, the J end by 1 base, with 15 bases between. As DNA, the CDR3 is TGTGCCAGCAGTTCTTGGGGCGCCATTGGCACAGATACGCAGTATTTT. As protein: CASSSWGAIGTDTQYF.

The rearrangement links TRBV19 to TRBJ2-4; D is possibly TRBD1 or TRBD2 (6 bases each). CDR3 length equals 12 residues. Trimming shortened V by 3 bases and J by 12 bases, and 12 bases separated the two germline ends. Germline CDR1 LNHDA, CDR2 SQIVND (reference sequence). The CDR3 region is CASSIGGLDQYF. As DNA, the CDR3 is TGTGCCAGTAGTATTGGGGGGCTCGATCAGTACTTC.

The CDR3 protein is CASSTPEDRANQPQHF. CDR3 bases: TGTGCCAGTAGTACCCCAGAGGACAGGGCAAATCAGCCCCAGCATTTT. The chain has TRBV19 and TRBJ1-5; 8 nucleotides line up with TRBD1. Germline-derived CDR1 and CDR2 are LNHDA and SQIVND (reference sequence). J gave up 4 bases and V 4 bases, and 9 bases lay outside the gene matches. The CDR3 loop spans 16 amino acids.

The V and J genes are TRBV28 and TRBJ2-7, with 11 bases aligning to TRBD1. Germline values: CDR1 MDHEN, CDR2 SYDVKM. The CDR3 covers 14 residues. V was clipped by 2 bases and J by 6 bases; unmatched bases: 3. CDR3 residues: CASSLGQGAGEQYF. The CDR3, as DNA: TGTGCCAGCAGTTTAGGACAGGGGGCGGGCGAGCAGTACTTC.

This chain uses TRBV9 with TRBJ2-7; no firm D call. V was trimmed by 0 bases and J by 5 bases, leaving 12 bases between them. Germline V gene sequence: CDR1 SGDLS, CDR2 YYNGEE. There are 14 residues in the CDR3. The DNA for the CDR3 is TGTGCCAGCAGCGTAGGGTCCCGGGTCGACGAGCAGTACTTC. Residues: CASSVGSRVDEQYF.

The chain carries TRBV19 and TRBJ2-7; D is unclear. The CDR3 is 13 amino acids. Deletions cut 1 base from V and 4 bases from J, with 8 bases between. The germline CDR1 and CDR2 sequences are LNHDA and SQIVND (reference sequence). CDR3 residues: CASSIAPGYEQYF. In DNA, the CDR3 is TGTGCCAGTAGTATAGCCCCTGGGTACGAGCAGTACTTC.

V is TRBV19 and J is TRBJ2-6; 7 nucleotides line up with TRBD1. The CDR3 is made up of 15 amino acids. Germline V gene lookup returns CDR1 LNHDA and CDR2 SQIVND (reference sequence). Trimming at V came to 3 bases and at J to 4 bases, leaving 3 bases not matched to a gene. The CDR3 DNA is TGTGCCAGTAGTATTAGGGGGCGCGGGGCCAACGTCCTGACTTTC. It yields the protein CASSIRGRGANVLTF.

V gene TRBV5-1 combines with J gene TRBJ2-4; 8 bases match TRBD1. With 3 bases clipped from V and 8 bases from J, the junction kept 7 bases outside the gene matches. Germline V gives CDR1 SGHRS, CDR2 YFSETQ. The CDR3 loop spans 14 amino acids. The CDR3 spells CASSSGQGDDIQYF. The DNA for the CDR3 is TGCGCCAGCAGCTCCGGACAGGGAGATGACATTCAGTACTTC.